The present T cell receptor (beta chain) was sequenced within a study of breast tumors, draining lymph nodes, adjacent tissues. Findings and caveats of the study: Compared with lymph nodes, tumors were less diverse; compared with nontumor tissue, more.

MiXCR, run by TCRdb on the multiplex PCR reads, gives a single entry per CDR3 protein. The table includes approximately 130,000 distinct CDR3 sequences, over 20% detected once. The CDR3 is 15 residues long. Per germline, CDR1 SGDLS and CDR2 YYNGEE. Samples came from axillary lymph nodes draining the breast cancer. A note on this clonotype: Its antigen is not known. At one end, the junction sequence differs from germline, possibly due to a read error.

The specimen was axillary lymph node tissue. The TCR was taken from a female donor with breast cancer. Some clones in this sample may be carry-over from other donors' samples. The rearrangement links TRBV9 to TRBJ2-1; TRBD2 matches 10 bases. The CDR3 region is CASSVLAGAANEQLF. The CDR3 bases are TGTGCCAGCAGCGTTCTAGCGGGAGCCGCCAATGAGCAGCTCTTC.